This T cell receptor (beta chain) was recovered during a study of blood T cell repertoires in COVID-19. Whole-study context: The United States, Italy and Spain supplied acute and convalescent COVID-19 samples. Sample material is recorded as cDNA or gDNA derived from T cells, B-cell-depleted T cells, or PBMCs.

Clones were sequenced by immunoSEQ multiplex PCR, and TCRdb holds only the in-frame ones, with some missing. The top ten clones hold around 1.4% of a sample with under 250,000 clones, about 90% of them seen once. CDR3 length: 16 residues. The ends were cut back, 5 bases at V and 0 bases at J, with 13 bases in the middle. Germline CDR1 reads KGHSH; CDR2 reads LQKENI. The chain carries TRBV18 and TRBJ2-2, with D tentatively TRBD2 (5 bases). The sample taken for sequencing was peripheral blood. The receptor was isolated from a man at least 80 years old with acute or convalescent COVID-19. CDR3 DNA sequence: TGTGCCAGCTCAGCGACCGGGGATTCGAACACCGGGGAGCTGTTTTTT. This encodes CASSATGDSNTGELFF.